Shown below are 3 T cell receptor beta chains from a single sample sequenced in a study of Graves' ophthalmopathy and Graves' hyperthyroidism. Amplification from RNA transcripts yielded the TCR beta CDR3 regions. The first-round RT-PCR employed HTBI primers together with the Qiagen OneStep RT-PCR kit. A multiplex PCR was then performed as the second round. MiXCR, applied by TCRdb to the multiplex PCR reads, yields one record per CDR3 protein. The sample has around 670,000 distinct CDR3 sequences, 35% to 50% seen once. Sequenced sample: peripheral blood. The receptors were gathered from an adult man with Graves' ophthalmopathy.

On this clonotype itself: A much larger clone differs from this one at a single base, so this may be a read error. This chain connects TRBV10-2 to TRBJ2-6; D may be TRBD1 (6 bases). CDR3 size: 15 residues. Germline values: CDR1 WSHSY, CDR2 SAAADI. The CDR3 is CASSPAGDGANVLTF. The CDR3 bases are TGTGCCAGCAGCCCGGCAGGGGATGGGGCCAACGTCCTGACTTTC.

This clonotype was counted ten times or more. The V gene is TRBV19, the J gene TRBJ1-4; no firm D call. V lost 3 bases, J lost 5 bases, and 7 bases lay in between. This CDR3 has 13 residues. Germline lookup yields CDR1 LNHDA and CDR2 SQIVND (reference sequence). The DNA for the CDR3 is TGTGCCAGTAGTATCCGGACCAATGAAAAACTGTTTTTT. Its protein product is CASSIRTNEKLFF. Supplemented by reference TRBV19 and TRBJ1-4, the full variable domain reads DGGITQSPKYLFRKEGQNVTLSCEQNLNHDAMYWYRQDPGQGLRLIYYSQIVNDFQKGDIAEGYSVSREKKESFPLTVTSAQKNPTAFYLCASSIRTNEKLFFGSGTQLSVL.

The genes are TRBV20-1 and TRBJ2-6, with TRBD2 matching over 11 bases. CDR3 length equals 15 residues. Germline V gene data show CDR1 as DFQATT and CDR2 as SNEGSKA (reference sequence). The V segment lost 5 bases and the J segment 4 bases; nucleotides outside the gene matches: 4. CDR3 region: CSAPRTSGGANVLTF. In nucleotides, the CDR3 is TGCAGTGCTCCGCGGACTAGCGGGGGGGCCAACGTCCTGACTTTC.